The 21 T cell receptor beta chains in this list originate from one sample, sequenced in a study of T cell changes during pregnancy in multiple sclerosis. Repertoires were generated with immunoSEQ multiplex PCR, while TCRdb's copy carries only in-frame clones and drops some. This table holds about 55,000 clones, 90% to 95% found once. Material: CD8+ T cells from peripheral blood mononuclear cells, obtained in the third trimester of pregnancy. Every receptor here comes from a female donor with multiple sclerosis, enrolled in a pregnancy study.

By share, this clone ranks as medium-sized. This sequence joins TRBV5-4 and TRBJ1-1, with 8 bases identical to TRBD1. This CDR3 contains 14 residues. Unmatched junction bases numbered 4, after V lost 1 base and J lost 5 bases. CDR1 is SGHNT, CDR2 YYREEE, per germline (reference sequence). The CDR3 loop reads CASSLFRGQTEAFF. The CDR3 nucleotides read TGTGCCAGCAGCTTGTTCAGGGGGCAGACTGAAGCTTTCTTT.

J is TRBJ2-7 and V is TRBV5-6; no firm D call. Trimming stripped 0 bases from V and 2 bases from J, with 12 bases between. Germline loops: CDR1 SGHDT, CDR2 YYEEEE. The CDR3 is 15 amino acids. The CDR3 DNA sequence: TGTGCCAGCAGCTTGGGGCAGTTTATTACCTACGAGCAGTACTTC. As protein: CASSLGQFITYEQYF.

The chain has TRBV6-1 and TRBJ1-2; TRBD1 is a possible D gene (6 bases). The CDR3 is 14 amino acids. V lost 11 bases and J 7 bases, leaving 23 bases between the germline ends. The germline CDR1 and CDR2 sequences are MNHNS and SASEGT. Here the CDR3 reads CAAPRRTGLAGYTF. The CDR3, as DNA: TGTGCCGCCCCGAGGCGTACAGGGTTGGCTGGCTACACCTTC.

The gene calls are TRBV27 and TRBJ2-1; D gene ambiguous. V was cut by 1 base and J by 1 base, with 5 bases left in between. The CDR3 runs 14 residues. Germline V gene data show CDR1 as MNHEY and CDR2 as SMNVEV (reference sequence). The CDR3 protein is CASSLLRSYNEQFF. As DNA, the CDR3 is TGTGCCAGCAGTTTATTGAGGTCCTACAATGAGCAGTTCTTC.

This rearrangement joins TRBV7-2 to TRBJ1-2; D might be TRBD1 (5 bases). Germline CDR1 is SGHTA and CDR2 is FQGNSA. The CDR3 is made up of 15 amino acids. The V end lost 3 bases, the J end lost 1 base, and 12 bases lay between the germline ends. This chain's CDR3 is CASSFFIGVNYGYTF. The CDR3 nucleotides read TGTGCCAGCAGCTTCTTCATAGGGGTTAACTATGGCTACACCTTC.

The chain couples TRBV5-6 to TRBJ2-7, with 7 bases matching TRBD2. CDR3 length: 13 amino acids. CDR1 and CDR2 (germline): SGHDT, YYEEEE. Trimming took 3 bases from V and 7 from J; bases not matched to a gene: 7. Here the CDR3 DNA reads TGTGCCAGCAGCTCCGGACTAGTTGAGGAGCAGTACTTC. Protein sequence: CASSSGLVEEQYF. Looking up the rest from reference TRBV5-6 and TRBJ2-7 gives the full variable domain: DAGVTQSPTHLIKTRGQQVTLRCSPKSGHDTVSWYQQALGQGPQFIFQYYEEEERQRGNFPDRFSGHQFPNYSSELNVNALLLGDSALYLCASSSGLVEEQYFGPGTRLTVT.

The chain employs TRBV29-1 and TRBJ2-5; 7 bases align to TRBD1. Trimming removed 2 bases from V and 5 bases from J; junction bases left unmatched: 14. The CDR3 has 16 amino acids. CDR1 is SQVTM, CDR2 ANQGSEA, per germline. In DNA form, the CDR3 reads TGCAGCGTTGAAAACAGGGGAGATCCACCAGGGGAGACCCAGTACTTC. It encodes CSVENRGDPPGETQYF.

The chain carries TRBV7-2 and TRBJ2-3; 10 bases map to TRBD2. Germline values: CDR1 SGHTA, CDR2 FQGNSA. With V trimmed by 5 bases and J by 3 bases, 17 bases remained unmatched. The CDR3 contains 19 residues. The CDR3 nucleotides read TGTGCCAGCAGCCAAGGATGGGTAGCGGGAGGAACAGTTACAGATACGCAGTATTTT. Its translation: CASSQGWVAGGTVTDTQYF.

The chain uses TRBV6-5 and TRBJ1-1; no definite D call. The length of the CDR3 is 15 residues. V shed 0 bases and J shed 1 base, with 9 bases lying between them. Germline assignment: CDR1 MNHEY and CDR2 SVGAGI. CDR3 bases: TGTGCCAGCAGTTACTCTCAGGAAGGGAACACTGAAGCTTTCTTT. Translating it yields CASSYSQEGNTEAFF.

This clone appeared once. The chain uses TRBV2 and TRBJ1-2; D gene uncertain. The CDR3 extends over 15 amino acids. The V end lost 3 bases, the J end lost 5 bases, and 16 bases lay between the germline ends. The germline V gene encodes CDR1 SNHLY and CDR2 FYNNEI. CDR3 protein: CASSDEGSPIYGYTF. The CDR3 DNA is TGTGCCAGCAGTGATGAGGGCAGCCCAATTTATGGCTACACCTTC. Full variable domain (missing parts from reference TRBV2 and TRBJ1-2): EPEVTQTPSHQVTQMGQEVILRCVPISNHLYFYWYRQILGQKVEFLVSFYNNEISEKSEIFDDQFSVERPDGSNFTLKIRSTKLEDSAMYFCASSDEGSPIYGYTFGSGTRLTVV.

The rearrangement uses TRBV7-9 and TRBJ1-1; no clear D gene. CDR1 is SEHNR, CDR2 FQNEAQ, per germline (reference sequence). The CDR3 contains 14 residues. Deletions cut 5 bases from V and 1 base from J, with 11 bases between. Written as DNA, the CDR3 is TGTGCCAGCAGCCCGGAGAACCGGAACACTGAAGCTTTCTTT. This sequence encodes CASSPENRNTEAFF.

The chain carries TRBV28 and TRBJ1-2; possibly TRBD1 for D (6 bases). The CDR3 covers 13 residues. The germline V gene has CDR1 MDHEN and CDR2 SYDVKM. Trimming removed 8 bases at V and 4 bases at J, with 14 bases between. The CDR3, as DNA: TGTGCCAGCTTAGCCCAGGGGCCCTATGGCTACACCTTC. This translates into CASLAQGPYGYTF.

The gene calls are TRBV28 and TRBJ2-7, with D perhaps matching TRBD1 (5 bases). The CDR3 covers 13 residues. V dropped 2 bases and J dropped 4 bases, with 9 bases sitting between them. From germline, CDR1 is MDHEN and CDR2 SYDVKM. The CDR3 nucleotides read TGTGCCAGCAGTTTAGGACATAAGTACGAGCAGTACTTC. Amino acids: CASSLGHKYEQYF.

V and J are TRBV12-5 and TRBJ2-1, with 7 bases aligning to TRBD1. The J segment lost 7 bases and the V segment lost 6 bases, leaving 3 bases of the junction unmatched. The V gene's germline CDR1 is LGHNT and CDR2 FRNRAP. CDR3 length: 12 amino acids. CDR3 sequence reads: CASGQQGNEQFF. In nucleotides, the CDR3 is TGTGCTAGTGGGCAACAGGGGAATGAGCAGTTCTTC.

The chain has TRBV5-1 and TRBJ2-1; a weak D match, TRBD2 (6 bases). The germline V gene encodes CDR1 SGHRS and CDR2 YFSETQ. Trimming took 4 bases from V and 1 from J, leaving 18 bases between them. The CDR3 is 17 residues long. The DNA of the CDR3 is TGCGCCAGCAGCCCGGGAGTAGCGGATAGGTCCTACAATGAGCAGTTCTTC. Its protein is CASSPGVADRSYNEQFF. Variable domain in full (rest from reference TRBV5-1 and TRBJ2-1): KAGVTQTPRYLIKTRGQQVTLSCSPISGHRSVSWYQQTPGQGLQFLFEYFSETQRNKGNFPGRFSGRQFSNSRSEMNVSTLELGDSALYLCASSPGVADRSYNEQFFGPGTRLTVL.

The chain has TRBV6-5 and TRBJ1-2, with 9 bases identical to TRBD1. V lost 5 bases and J lost 2; bases outside the gene matches: 3. Germline loops: CDR1 MNHEY, CDR2 SVGAGI. The CDR3 loop spans 14 amino acids. CDR3: CASSLGQGNYGYTF. The CDR3 nucleotides read TGTGCCAGCAGTCTGGGACAGGGAAACTATGGCTACACCTTC.

The chain has TRBV4-1 and TRBJ1-2; 7 bases match TRBD1. CDR1 MGHRA and CDR2 YSYEKL come from the germline V gene. The CDR3 covers 14 residues. J gave up 4 bases and V 3 bases, and 5 bases lay outside the gene matches. The CDR3 loop is CASSQEGQTYGYTF. The CDR3 nucleotides are TGCGCCAGCAGCCAGGAGGGACAGACCTATGGCTACACCTTC.

CDR3: CASSQDLSHRLVGGYEQYF. The CDR3 DNA sequence: TGCGCCAGCAGCCAAGATTTATCCCATCGTCTGGTAGGGGGCTACGAGCAGTACTTC. The chain has TRBV4-3 and TRBJ2-7; tentatively, D is TRBD1 (6 bases). V was trimmed by 0 bases and J by 3 bases, leaving 24 bases between them. The CDR3 extends over 19 amino acids. Germline loops: CDR1 LGHNA, CDR2 YSLEER.

The gene calls are TRBV5-1 and TRBJ1-5; D gene uncertain. Per germline, CDR1 SGHRS and CDR2 YFSETQ. V was trimmed by 0 bases and J by 5 bases, leaving 6 bases between them. CDR3 length: 13 residues. Written as DNA, the CDR3 is TGCGCCAGCAGCTTGGCGAGGGATCAGCCCCAGCATTTT. This sequence encodes CASSLARDQPQHF.

This rearrangement joins TRBV5-1 to TRBJ1-1; D is possibly TRBD1 (6 bases). The CDR3 has 13 amino acids. The V end lost 0 bases, the J end lost 6 bases, and 9 bases lay between the germline ends. The germline V gene has CDR1 SGHRS and CDR2 YFSETQ. CDR3 sequence (DNA): TGCGCCAGCAGCTTGGCGGCAGGGGCTGAAGCTTTCTTT. Translating it yields CASSLAAGAEAFF.

V is TRBV7-6 and J is TRBJ2-2; 8 nucleotides match TRBD2. The V gene end was trimmed by 1 base and the J gene end by 1 base; junction bases not matched to a gene: 5. The V gene's germline CDR1 is SGHVS and CDR2 FNYEAQ. CDR3 length equals 17 residues. This CDR3 reads CASSLELLAGNTGELFF. CDR3 nucleotides: TGTGCCAGCAGCTTAGAATTGCTAGCGGGGAACACCGGGGAGCTGTTTTTT.